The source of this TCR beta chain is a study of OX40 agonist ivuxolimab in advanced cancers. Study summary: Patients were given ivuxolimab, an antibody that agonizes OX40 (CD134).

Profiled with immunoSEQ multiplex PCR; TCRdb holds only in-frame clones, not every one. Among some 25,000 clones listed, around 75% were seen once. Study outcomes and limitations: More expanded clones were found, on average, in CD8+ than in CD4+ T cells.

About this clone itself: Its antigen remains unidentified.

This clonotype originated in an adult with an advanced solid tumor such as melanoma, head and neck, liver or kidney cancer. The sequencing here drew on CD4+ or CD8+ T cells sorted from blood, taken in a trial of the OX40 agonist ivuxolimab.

The CDR3 nucleotides read TGTGCCAGCAGCGAGAGGCTCCCCGGCGACTATGGCTACACCTTC. It yields the protein CASSERLPGDYGYTF. V is TRBV5-5 and J is TRBJ1-2; D remains ambiguous. V was clipped by 4 bases and J by 3 bases, with 16 bases between them. Germline V gene data show CDR1 as SGHKS and CDR2 as YYEKEE (reference sequence). CDR3 length: 15 amino acids.